The 21 T cell receptor beta chains given below trace back to one sample, sequenced in a study of vaccination and CD4 T cells after COVID-19. The Oncomine TCR Beta short-read assay was what sequenced the DNA obtained from cultured CD4+ T cells. TCRdb re-derived calls from the PCR reads in MiXCR, one entry per CDR3 protein. This sample yields 15,000 to 20,000 distinct CDR3 sequences, of which roughly 50% are seen a single time; approximately 9% belongs to the top ten. These receptors' targets are unknown. The treatment: roughly 10-day PBMC culture with coronavirus spike peptide pools or control peptides (ViraFEST assay). Sequencing used CD4+ T cells from blood, cultured in vitro. All receptors derive from a human donor who had recovered from COVID-19.

V and J are TRBV11-2 and TRBJ1-2; the D is unclear. Germline CDR1 reads SGHAT; CDR2 reads FQNNGV. V was pared by 1 base and J by 4 bases, with 13 bases between. CDR3 length equals 15 residues. CDR3: CASSLGQRPTYGYTF. The CDR3 coding sequence is TGTGCCAGCAGCTTAGGCCAGAGACCTACCTATGGCTACACCTTC.

The chain couples TRBV12-3 or TRBV12-4 to TRBJ1-5, with 7 bases aligning to TRBD1. J was trimmed by 7 bases and V by 2 bases; bases with no gene match: 11. The CDR3 is 16 residues long. CDR3 sequence: CASSLKGTGQRQPQHF. The CDR3 DNA reads TGTGCCAGCAGTTTAAAGGGTACGGGACAGCGGCAGCCCCAGCATTTT.

This chain uses TRBV20-1 with TRBJ2-7, with D possibly TRBD1 on 6 matching bases. V dropped 5 bases and J dropped 5 bases, with 10 bases sitting between them. The CDR3 spans 11 residues. CDR1 and CDR2 from the germline V gene are DFQATT and SNEGSKA (reference sequence). The chain's CDR3 is CSASGVNEQYF. The CDR3 DNA reads as TGCAGTGCTTCAGGGGTCAACGAGCAGTACTTC.

This chain links TRBV6-1 with TRBJ1-5; 8 bases agree with TRBD1. Germline CDR1 and CDR2: MNHNS and SASEGT. J lost 4 bases, V lost 6 bases, and 5 bases had no gene match. The CDR3 consists of 14 residues. The CDR3 reads CASRDGQGNQPQHF. The CDR3, as DNA: TGTGCCAGCAGGGACGGACAGGGTAATCAGCCCCAGCATTTT.

This clonotype occurred a few times. The gene calls are TRBV20-1 and TRBJ1-1, with 9 bases identical to TRBD1. V shed 6 bases, J shed 4 bases, and the junction held 3 bases outside the gene matches. This CDR3 spans 12 amino acids. CDR1 DFQATT and CDR2 SNEGSKA come from the germline V gene (reference sequence). CDR3 DNA sequence: TGCAGTGCAACGACAGGGGGCACTGAAGCTTTCTTT. It codes for CSATTGGTEAFF.

The chain uses TRBV6-1 and TRBJ2-3, with D perhaps TRBD1 or TRBD2 (5 bases each). The germline V and J ends were trimmed by 1 base and 6 bases, with 11 bases remaining between them. The CDR3 consists of 14 residues. Germline V gene lookup returns CDR1 MNHNS and CDR2 SASEGT. DNA for the CDR3: TGTGCCAGCAGTGAAGGGCAGGGACCGGATACGCAGTATTTT. As protein: CASSEGQGPDTQYF.

The chain links TRBV28 to TRBJ2-4, with D possibly matching TRBD2 (6 bases). Germline CDR1 is MDHEN and CDR2 is SYDVKM. V was shortened by 6 bases and J by 6 bases, with 15 bases between the two germline ends. The CDR3 runs to 14 residues. CDR3 sequence: CASSTGLPGNIQYF. DNA for the CDR3: TGTGCCAGCAGCACGGGACTCCCGGGAAACATTCAGTACTTC.

This clonotype was seen a few times. V gene TRBV7-6 combines with J gene TRBJ1-1; possible D gene TRBD1, 5 bases. This CDR3 is 14 amino acids long. The V gene lost 5 bases and the J gene lost 1 base, with 11 bases spanning the gap. Germline V gene sequence: CDR1 SGHVS, CDR2 FNYEAQ. The CDR3: CASSVGPQNTEAFF. The CDR3 DNA sequence: TGTGCCAGCAGCGTGGGACCGCAGAACACTGAAGCTTTCTTT.

V usage is TRBV20-1 and J usage is TRBJ2-1; D remains unclear. There are 12 residues in the CDR3. Germline CDR1 reads DFQATT; CDR2 reads SNEGSKA (reference sequence). V lost 2 bases to trimming and J lost 1 base, with 3 bases between them. CDR3 in amino acids: CSARRSYNEQFF. The CDR3, as DNA: TGCAGTGCTAGACGATCCTACAATGAGCAGTTCTTC.

V gene TRBV4-3 combines with J gene TRBJ1-2; no clear D. V lost 0 bases and J lost 14, with 16 bases in between. The CDR3 totals 13 residues. Per germline, CDR1 LGHNA and CDR2 YSLEER. In nucleotides, the CDR3 is TGCGCCAGCAGCCAAGACGGCGCGCGTTCATGGACCTTC. This gives the protein CASSQDGARSWTF.

V and J are TRBV2 and TRBJ1-1, with TRBD1 identical over 7 bases. CDR3 length: 13 amino acids. V shed 7 bases, J shed 1 base, and the junction held 3 bases outside the gene matches. Germline loops: CDR1 SNHLY, CDR2 FYNNEI. CDR3 protein: CASTGTANTEAFF. The CDR3 DNA follows: TGTGCCAGCACCGGGACAGCGAACACTGAAGCTTTCTTT.

This clonotype was seen more than once but under ten times. This chain uses TRBV7-9 with TRBJ2-3; D is unclear. The germline CDR1 and CDR2 sequences are SEHNR and FQNEAQ (reference sequence). The CDR3 covers 12 residues. V was pared by 5 bases and J by 2 bases, with 5 bases between. The CDR3 protein is CASSLHTDTQYF. For the CDR3, the DNA is TGTGCCAGCAGCCTCCACACAGATACGCAGTATTTT.

DNA of the CDR3: TGTGCCAGCTCGGACCAAAACACCGGGGAGCTGTTTTTT. Protein sequence: CASSDQNTGELFF. The chain links TRBV2 to TRBJ2-2, with unresolved D. The germline V and J ends were trimmed by 8 bases and 2 bases, with 9 bases remaining between them. The CDR3 is 13 amino acids. In germline, CDR1 is SNHLY, CDR2 FYNNEI.

This clonotype was seen more than once but under ten times. V usage is TRBV6-1 and J usage is TRBJ2-7; a possible D gene is TRBD1 (5 bases). Germline V CDR1 and CDR2: MNHNS, SASEGT. This CDR3 is built from 14 residues. The germline V and J ends were trimmed by 2 bases and 3 bases, with 11 bases remaining between them. For the CDR3, the DNA is TGTGCCAGCAGTGAACCAGGGAACCTCTACGAGCAGTACTTC. Protein: CASSEPGNLYEQYF.

In its sample, this clonotype was seen a few times. V usage is TRBV27 and J usage is TRBJ2-3; TRBD2 agrees at 7 bases. The J segment lost 2 bases and the V segment lost 6 bases, leaving 14 bases of the junction unmatched. Germline CDR1 and CDR2: MNHEY and SMNVEV (reference sequence). This CDR3 comprises 17 residues. The CDR3 nucleotides are TGTGCCAGCAGCCCCTGGCGCGTGGGGGGGGTCACAGATACGCAGTATTTT. It codes for CASSPWRVGGVTDTQYF.

The V gene is TRBV20-1, the J gene TRBJ2-2; D gene unclear. The CDR3 has 13 residues. Trimming cost V 0 bases and J 3 bases, with 5 bases left between them. The germline V gene encodes CDR1 DFQATT and CDR2 SNEGSKA (reference sequence). CDR3 sequence reads: CSARDRYTGELFF. The CDR3 region has the DNA TGCAGTGCTAGAGATAGGTACACCGGGGAGCTGTTTTTT.

The J gene is TRBJ1-1, the V gene TRBV6-1; tentative D call: TRBD1 (5 bases). This CDR3 has 14 amino acids. Germline values: CDR1 MNHNS, CDR2 SASEGT. V was clipped by 6 bases and J by 4 bases, with 15 bases between them. The CDR3 loop is CASRLPGLSTEAFF. CDR3 bases: TGTGCCAGCAGGTTGCCAGGGTTAAGCACTGAAGCTTTCTTT.

The rearrangement joins TRBV28 to TRBJ1-5; D not certain. Germline CDR1 MDHEN, CDR2 SYDVKM. There are 15 residues in the CDR3. V was pared by 1 base and J by 0 bases, with 7 bases between. The CDR3 protein is CASSLSHYSNQPQHF. In DNA form, the CDR3 reads TGTGCCAGCAGTTTATCACATTATAGCAATCAGCCCCAGCATTTT.

The CDR3 DNA is TGTGCCAGCAGCCTAAGTGGGGCGGCTAGCACAGATACGCAGTATTTT. This encodes CASSLSGAASTDTQYF. V is TRBV11-3 and J is TRBJ2-3; D may be TRBD1 (5 bases). Deletions cut 5 bases from V and 0 bases from J, with 15 bases between. Per the germline V gene, CDR1 is SGHNT and CDR2 is YENEEA. This CDR3 spans 16 amino acids.

The table lists this clonotype with a few counts. The CDR3 region has the DNA TGTGCCAGCAGTGAGCCTCCAGGGATGAACACTGAAGCTTTCTTT. Protein: CASSEPPGMNTEAFF. The chain links TRBV2 to TRBJ1-1; tentative D call: TRBD1 (5 bases). V shed 3 bases and J shed 0 bases, with 11 bases lying between them. The CDR3 covers 15 residues. Germline assignment: CDR1 SNHLY and CDR2 FYNNEI.

The chain combines TRBV6-2 or TRBV6-3 with TRBJ2-2; maybe TRBD2 (7 bases). This CDR3 is 16 amino acids long. Germline CDR1 MNHEY, CDR2 SVGEGT. V lost 5 bases and J 6 bases, leaving 19 bases between the germline ends. The CDR3, as DNA: TGTGCCAGCAGTCATTTTCGAGGGAGGGGGGCCGGGGAGCTGTTTTTT. Translated: CASSHFRGRGAGELFF.